The source of this T cell receptor (beta chain) is a study of Ad26.COV2.S vaccination and SARS-CoV-2 variants (dated by TCRdb to the early 2020s). Concerning the study at large: Donors in the vaccine arm were drawn from COV1001, a multicentre, randomized, double-blind, placebo-controlled phase I-IIa trial testing Ad26.COV2.S in healthy adults. Dosing of Ad26.COV2.S was intramuscular, at either 5x10^10 or 1x10^11 viral particles, delivered as one shot or as two shots spaced 56 days apart. The specificity and breadth of SARS-CoV-2-reactive T cell receptors after Ad26.COV2.S vaccination were assessed by TCRbeta repertoire sequencing. The TCR-sequenced set comprised about 30 samples: about 19 Ad26.COV2.S vaccine recipients, 5 placebo recipients and 8 SARS-CoV-2 convalescent individuals. Participants in the trial were split at random into five groups of five each, receiving low-dose or high-dose Ad26.COV2.S once or twice, or else placebo on both occasions. Blinding of investigators to trial group allocation was maintained during experiments and outcome assessment. General conclusions and limits of the study: Spike-specific TCR breadth was higher in Ad26.COV2.S recipients than in placebo recipients (P = 0.0014). After vaccination, spike-specific CD8+ and CD4+ T cell responses were reported to show substantial breadth. The study was not powered for comparison of responses between vaccine doses or regimens. According to the authors, total T cell responses may have been underestimated by the TCR breadth and depth analyses. Vaccine and placebo recipients had comparable non-spike TCR breadth, which fits with the vaccine containing only spike.

Details on this clone: The antigen it recognizes is unknown. Nothing much larger sits one base from this clone, and base qualities are not available.

The immunoSEQ Assay was used to sequence TCRbeta CDR3 regions. After extraction, genomic DNA underwent amplification by bias-controlled multiplex PCR, followed by high-throughput sequencing. The study's processing was this. To quantify the absolute abundance of every unique TCRbeta CDR3 region, sequences were collapsed and filtered. T cell fraction was estimated by normalizing TCRbeta template counts to usable DNA, which was measured by amplifying reference genes present in all nucleated cells. Repertoire TCRs were annotated as SARS-CoV-2-specific by exact matching of V gene, CDR3 amino acid sequence and J gene to a known reactive TCR set. The reference SARS-CoV-2 TCR set was derived from MIRA and filtered for enrichment in COVID-19-positive ImmuneCODE repertoires, a step that removed public or cross-reactive TCRs. Using the MIRA antigens, annotated TCRs were further analysed by specific ORF or by position within an ORF. Breadth was defined as the number of annotated unique rearrangements divided by the total number of unique productive rearrangements, and depth was defined as the summed frequency of the annotated unique rearrangements. Group comparisons of TCR breadth used two-sided Wilcoxon rank-sum tests. This immuneACCESS table, as held by TCRdb, lists in-frame sequences with V and J called but not all clones. Of the missing ones, under half trace to an unresolved V gene in checked studies; the others have no known cause. The DNA gave D and trimming, while V, J and clone size come from that table. The sample table records about 370,000 clones; roughly 90% of these occur just once. Over 1.5% of the sample lies in the top ten.

Reading the germline V gene (reference sequence) gives CDR1 GTSNPN and CDR2 SVGIG. Unmatched junction bases come to 5, with V trimmed by 0 bases and J by 3 bases. Measured from the cysteine to the phenylalanine, the CDR3 is 15 residues long. The entry retains the CDR3 DNA only, 45 bases that are in frame from base 1. The treatment or condition label of this sample denotes: 15 to 20 received Ad26.COV2.S at low or high dose, single or two shots; five or six received placebo; per-sample allocation not given. Repertoires of vaccine and placebo recipients were sequenced from samples taken on day 63 after the first injection. In Cohort 1b, roughly 25 adults aged 18-55 years were enrolled at a single site in Boston, USA, between 29 July and 7 August 2020. Ad26.COV2.S was a replication-incompetent adenovirus type 26 vector expressing a prefusion-stabilized SARS-CoV-2 spike protein from the original Wuhan strain.

The chain uses TRBV30 and TRBJ2-1, and TRBD2 matches 7 of the central bases. The sample was peripheral blood, taken in a trial of Ad26.COV2.S vaccine versus placebo. This receptor was obtained from a person aged 18-60 years who received the Ad26.COV2.S COVID-19 vaccine or a placebo. The sequence in DNA is TGTGCCTGGAGTGTCCTCGGGACTATCTACAATGAGCAGTTCTTC. Translated, this gives CAWSVLGTIYNEQFF.